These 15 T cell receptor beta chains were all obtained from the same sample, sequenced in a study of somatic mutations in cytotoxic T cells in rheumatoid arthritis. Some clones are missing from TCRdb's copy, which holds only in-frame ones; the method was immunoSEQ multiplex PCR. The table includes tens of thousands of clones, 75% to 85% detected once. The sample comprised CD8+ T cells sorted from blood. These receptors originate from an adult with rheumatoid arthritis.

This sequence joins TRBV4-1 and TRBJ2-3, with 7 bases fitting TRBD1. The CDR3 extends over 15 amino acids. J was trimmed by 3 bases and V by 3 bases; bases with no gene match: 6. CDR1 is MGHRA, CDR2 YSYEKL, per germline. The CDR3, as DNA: TGCGCCAGCAGCCAGAGGACAGGCGAGACAGATACGCAGTATTTT. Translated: CASSQRTGETDTQYF.

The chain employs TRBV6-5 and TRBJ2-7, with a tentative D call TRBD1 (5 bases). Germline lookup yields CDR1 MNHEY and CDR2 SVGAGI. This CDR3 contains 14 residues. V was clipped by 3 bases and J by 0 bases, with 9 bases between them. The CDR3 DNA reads TGTGCCAGCAGTTATGGCAGGGCCTCCTACGAGCAGTACTTC. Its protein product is CASSYGRASYEQYF.

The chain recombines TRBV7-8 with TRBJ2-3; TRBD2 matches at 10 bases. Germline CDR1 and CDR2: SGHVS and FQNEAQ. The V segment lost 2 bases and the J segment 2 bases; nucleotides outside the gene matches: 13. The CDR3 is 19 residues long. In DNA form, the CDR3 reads TGTGCCAGCAGCTTACTCGTCCCTCTAGCGGGGGTCGTCACAGATACGCAGTATTTT. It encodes CASSLLVPLAGVVTDTQYF.

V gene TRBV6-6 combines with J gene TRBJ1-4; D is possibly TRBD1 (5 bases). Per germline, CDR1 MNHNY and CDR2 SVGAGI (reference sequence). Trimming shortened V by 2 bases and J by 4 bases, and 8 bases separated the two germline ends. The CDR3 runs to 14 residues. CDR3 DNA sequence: TGTGCCAGCAGTTACCGGGACGTTAATGAAAAACTGTTTTTT. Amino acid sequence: CASSYRDVNEKLFF.

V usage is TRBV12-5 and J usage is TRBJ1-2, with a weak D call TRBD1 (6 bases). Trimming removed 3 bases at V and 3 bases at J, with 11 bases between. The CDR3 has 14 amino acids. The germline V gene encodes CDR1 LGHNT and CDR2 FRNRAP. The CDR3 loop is CASGFDRPYYGYTF. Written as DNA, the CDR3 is TGTGCTAGTGGTTTCGACAGGCCTTACTATGGCTACACCTTC.

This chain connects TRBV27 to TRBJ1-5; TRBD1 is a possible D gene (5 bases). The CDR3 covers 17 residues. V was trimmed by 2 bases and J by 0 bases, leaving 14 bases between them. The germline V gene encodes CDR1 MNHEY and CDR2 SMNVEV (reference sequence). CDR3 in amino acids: CASSLLSRDGSNQPQHF. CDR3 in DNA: TGTGCCAGCAGTTTACTTTCCAGGGACGGTAGCAATCAGCCCCAGCATTTT.

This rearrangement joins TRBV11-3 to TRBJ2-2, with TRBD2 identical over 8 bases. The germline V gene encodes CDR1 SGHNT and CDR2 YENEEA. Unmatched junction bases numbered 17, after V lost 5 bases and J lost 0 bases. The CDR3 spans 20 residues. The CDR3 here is CASSPARSGGRPANTGELFF. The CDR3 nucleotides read TGTGCCAGCAGCCCGGCTCGAAGCGGCGGGAGGCCCGCGAACACCGGGGAGCTGTTTTTT.

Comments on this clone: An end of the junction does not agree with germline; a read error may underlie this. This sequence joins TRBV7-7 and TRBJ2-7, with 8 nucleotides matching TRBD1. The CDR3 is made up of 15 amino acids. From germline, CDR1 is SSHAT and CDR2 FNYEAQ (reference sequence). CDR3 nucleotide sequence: TGTGCTAGCAGCCTAGGACAGGGCGATACCTACGAGCAGTACTTC. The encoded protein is CASSLGQGDTYEQYF.

The CDR3: CASSLEIGGFGVDEQFF. The CDR3 DNA is TGTGCCAGCAGTTTGGAAATCGGCGGGTTTGGGGTGGATGAGCAGTTCTTC. The gene calls are TRBV27 and TRBJ2-1, with D tentatively TRBD2 (5 bases). Germline CDR1 and CDR2: MNHEY and SMNVEV (reference sequence). The germline V and J ends were trimmed by 3 bases and 8 bases, with 23 bases remaining between them. This CDR3 is built from 17 residues.

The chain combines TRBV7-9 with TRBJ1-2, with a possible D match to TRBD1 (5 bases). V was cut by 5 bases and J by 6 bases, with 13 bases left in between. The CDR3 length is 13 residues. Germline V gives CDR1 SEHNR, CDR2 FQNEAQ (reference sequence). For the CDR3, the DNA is TGTGCCAGCAGCCCCGGGGGGGTAGATGGCTACACCTTC. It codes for CASSPGGVDGYTF.

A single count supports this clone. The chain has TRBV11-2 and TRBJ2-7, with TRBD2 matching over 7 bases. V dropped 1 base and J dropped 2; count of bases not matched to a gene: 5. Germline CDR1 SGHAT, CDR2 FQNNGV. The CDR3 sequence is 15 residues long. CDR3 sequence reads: CASSLGAGEPYEQYF. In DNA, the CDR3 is TGTGCCAGCAGCTTAGGCGCGGGGGAGCCCTACGAGCAGTACTTC.

This CDR3 is CASSVGTSAYNEQFF. The CDR3 DNA reads as TGTGCCAGCAGCGTAGGTACTAGCGCCTACAATGAGCAGTTCTTC. The V and J genes are TRBV9 and TRBJ2-1; 7 nucleotides match TRBD2. Germline V gene sequence: CDR1 SGDLS, CDR2 YYNGEE. V shed 0 bases and J 2 bases; nucleotides not matched to a gene: 2. This CDR3 has 15 residues.

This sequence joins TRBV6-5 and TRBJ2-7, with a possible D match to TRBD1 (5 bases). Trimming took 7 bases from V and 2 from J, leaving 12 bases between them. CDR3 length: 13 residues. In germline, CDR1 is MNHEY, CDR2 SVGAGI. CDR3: CASTDSATYEQYF. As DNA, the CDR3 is TGTGCCAGCACTGACAGCGCCACCTACGAGCAGTACTTC.

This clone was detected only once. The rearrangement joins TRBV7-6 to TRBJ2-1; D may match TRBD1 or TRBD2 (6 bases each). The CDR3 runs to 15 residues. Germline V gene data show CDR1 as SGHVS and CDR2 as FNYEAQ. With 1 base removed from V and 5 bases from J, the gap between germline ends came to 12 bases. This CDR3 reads CASSLVGGTNNEQFF. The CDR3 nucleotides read TGTGCCAGCAGCTTAGTGGGCGGGACAAACAATGAGCAGTTCTTC.

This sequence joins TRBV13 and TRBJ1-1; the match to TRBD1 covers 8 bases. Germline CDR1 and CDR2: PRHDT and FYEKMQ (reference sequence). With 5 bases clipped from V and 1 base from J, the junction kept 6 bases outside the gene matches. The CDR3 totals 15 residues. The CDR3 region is CASSDSGQGNTEAFF. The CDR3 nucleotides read TGTGCCAGCAGCGACTCCGGACAGGGGAACACTGAAGCTTTCTTT.